A selection of T cell receptor beta chains follows, all from one sample in a study of blood T cell repertoires in COVID-19. Assay: immunoSEQ multiplex PCR; the TCRdb copy retains only in-frame clones and omits some. The data contain some 120,000 clones, around 74% of them singletons. The sequenced sample was peripheral blood. These receptors were taken from a man older than 75 with COVID-19, enrolled during active disease. CDR3s leave out the opening cysteine and the closing phenylalanine or tryptophan.

v_gene,j_gene,CDR3aa
TRBV6-5,TRBJ2-1,ASSRSLGSGNEQF
TRBV2,TRBJ2-7,ASSEGVAGDFGLYEQY
TRBV5-1,TRBJ2-2,ASSLTSTDTGELF
TRBV30,TRBJ2-1,AWRALAGDVHEQF
TRBV19,TRBJ2-1,ASSMWGRGTSSPNEQF
TRBV5-1,TRBJ1-2,ASSLGYRGLMSYGYT
TRBV28,TRBJ2-1,ASSPRGDYLRNEQF
TRBV7-3,TRBJ2-1,ASSFGGSSYNEQF
TRBV5-1,TRBJ2-7,ASSPQGSGSGYEQY
TRBV20-1,TRBJ1-4,SASRRNEKLF
TRBV7-6,TRBJ1-1,ASTIRAGGSTEAF
TRBV7-6,TRBJ2-1,ASSEFLAGAYNEQF
TRBV7-9,TRBJ1-1,ASSVGQATNTEAF
TRBV2,TRBJ1-5,ASSGQVNQPQH
TRBV2,TRBJ2-2,ASGGTGATGELF
TRBV3-1/TRBV3-2,TRBJ1-3,ASSQGIKQGYGNTIY
TRBV9,TRBJ1-2,ASSVGGDTGYT
TRBV9,TRBJ2-1,ASSDMGLAYNEQF
TRBV30,TRBJ1-1,AWGQGMSTEAF
TRBV7-2,TRBJ2-7,ASSLPETGRYEQY
TRBV3-1/TRBV3-2,TRBJ2-2,ASSQDRLAENTGELF
TRBV3-1/TRBV3-2,TRBJ2-5,ASSQGAGTTQETQY
TRBV2,TRBJ1-5,ASSGQGVNQPQH
TRBV5-1,TRBJ1-1,ASSSRQGLGTEAF
TRBV5-1,TRBJ2-7,ASSYLAGLTSYEQY
TRBV7-3,TRBJ2-3,ASSLGLADTGGPQY
TRBV2,TRBJ2-7,ASSLRDRSYEQY
TRBV28,TRBJ2-1,ASSFYRSSYNEQF
TRBV13,TRBJ1-2,ASSTGIGYGGYT
TRBV6-5,TRBJ2-7,ASSSGRASYEQY
TRBV11-1,TRBJ2-7,ASSFPGTSGTYEQY